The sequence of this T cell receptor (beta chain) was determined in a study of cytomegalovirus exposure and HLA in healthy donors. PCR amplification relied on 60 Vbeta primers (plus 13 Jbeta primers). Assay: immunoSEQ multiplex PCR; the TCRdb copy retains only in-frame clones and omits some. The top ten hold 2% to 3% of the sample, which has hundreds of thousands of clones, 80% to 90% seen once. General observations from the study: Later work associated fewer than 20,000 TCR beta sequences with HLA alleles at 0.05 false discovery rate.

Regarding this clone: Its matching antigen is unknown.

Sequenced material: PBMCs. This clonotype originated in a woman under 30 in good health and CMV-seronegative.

CDR3: CATSLGGTADTQYF. In nucleotides, the CDR3 is TGTGCCACCAGCTTGGGGGGGACTGCAGATACGCAGTATTTT. The chain employs TRBV15 and TRBJ2-3; 7 bases are a match to TRBD2. The germline gives CDR1 LNHNV, CDR2 YYDKDF (reference sequence). The ends lost 5 bases at V and 4 bases at J; junction bases unmatched: 6. This CDR3 contains 14 residues.